This T cell receptor beta chain originates from a study of graft-versus-host responses after intestinal transplantation. Co-plating was performed using roughly 200,000 CFSE-labeled responder cells and roughly 200,000 irradiated, violet-dye-labeled stimulator cells. Method: immunoSEQ multiplex PCR; TCRdb's copy keeps in-frame clones and lacks some. Found here are 8,000 to 10,000 clones, about a quarter of them singletons; the top ten hold 5%. Findings of the study overall: Some GvH clones appeared in ileal mucosa or blood before recipient bone marrow.

Trimming stripped 1 base from V and 3 bases from J, with 3 bases between. Germline values: CDR1 MGHRA, CDR2 YSYEKL. This CDR3 is 12 amino acids long. V gene TRBV4-1 combines with J gene TRBJ1-2, with D unresolved. Here the sequenced sample was alloreactive CD8+ T cells from a mixed lymphocyte reaction culture, taken before transplantation. As to subset: CFSE-low proliferating T cells sorted from roughly 6-day pre-transplant mixed lymphocyte reaction (GvH or HvG direction). The sequence was obtained from a human patient who was an organ donor for intestinal transplantation. The chain's CDR3 is CASSQGHYGYTF. CDR3 in DNA: TGCGCCAGCAGCCAAGGACACTATGGCTACACCTTC.